Listed below are T cell receptor beta chains from one sample, sequenced in a study of CD8 T cells in ankylosing spondylitis. TCRdb independently ran MiXCR on the 5' RACE reads; one entry per CDR3 protein. The sample records about 35,000 distinct CDR3 sequences, around 10% being singletons. The source material was blood, either unsorted or a sorted T cell fraction (not recorded which). All receptors derive from a male donor with ankylosing spondylitis or in good health (not recorded which). Both conserved end residues are part of each CDR3. A D gene is named only where the DNA matches it firmly. Size is stated for part of the rows, as once, few or many counts, or as a class when the clone is expanded.

D	V	J	size	CDR3	DNA
.	TRBV24-1	TRBJ2-1	many	CATSDPDRLNEQFF	TGTGCCACCAGTGACCCCGACAGACTCAATGAGCAGTTCTTC
.	TRBV20-1	TRBJ1-1	many	CCARDSSRDRRLTEAFF	TGCTGTGCTAGAGATTCGTCCCGGGACCGTAGACTCACTGAAGCTTTCTTT
.	TRBV3-1	TRBJ1-2	many	CASSHTDWPLYGYTF	TGTGCCAGCAGCCATACGGATTGGCCCCTCTATGGCTACACCTTC
TRBD2	TRBV20-1	TRBJ2-7	many	CSARVSGLAGGYFAYEQYF	TGCAGTGCTAGAGTGTCGGGGCTAGCGGGGGGATACTTCGCCTACGAGCAGTACTTC
.	TRBV18	TRBJ1-4	many	CASSPGLLQKLFF	TGTGCCAGCTCACCCGGGTTACTCCAAAAACTGTTTTTT
.	TRBV9	TRBJ2-5	many	CASSPRNPSKETQYF	TGTGCCAGCAGCCCCCGCAATCCGAGTAAAGAGACCCAGTACTTC
TRBD1	TRBV6-1	TRBJ2-1	.	CASSTPGQGGNEQFF	TGTGCCAGCTCCACCCCGGGACAGGGAGGCAATGAGCAGTTCTTC
.	TRBV20-1	TRBJ2-1	many	CSVPPGGIILGNEQFF	TGCAGTGTCCCACCAGGAGGGATTATACTGGGCAATGAGCAGTTCTTC
.	TRBV2	TRBJ1-1	many	CASSRVGTEAFF	TGTGCCAGCAGCAGGGTAGGAACTGAAGCTTTCTTT
TRBD2	TRBV12-3/TRBV12-4	TRBJ2-1	.	CASRTSGRSYNEQFF	TGTGCCAGCAGGACTAGCGGGAGATCCTACAATGAGCAGTTCTTC
.	TRBV12-3/TRBV12-4	TRBJ2-2	many	CASCRQAASTGELFF	TGTGCCAGCTGTAGACAGGCTGCGAGCACCGGGGAGCTGTTTTTT
.	TRBV20-1	TRBJ2-5	.	CSVNKIPSRETQYF	TGCAGTGTAAACAAGATCCCATCCCGGGAGACCCAGTACTTC
.	TRBV11-2	TRBJ2-7	many	CASRQTGGQYYEQYF	TGTGCCAGCAGGCAAACTGGCGGACAGTACTACGAGCAGTACTTC
TRBD1	TRBV5-5	TRBJ2-5	.	CASSLDRGIETQYF	TGTGCCAGCAGCTTGGACAGGGGAATTGAGACCCAGTACTTC
.	TRBV12-3/TRBV12-4	TRBJ2-1	many	CASSLRTGNEQFF	TGTGCCAGCAGTTTACGGACGGGCAATGAGCAGTTCTTC
.	TRBV19	TRBJ2-7	.	CASSPWDFYEQYF	TGTGCCAGTAGTCCGTGGGATTTCTACGAGCAGTACTTC
TRBD2	TRBV20-1	TRBJ2-5	many	CSAGTSGRETQYF	TGCAGTGCTGGGACTAGCGGGAGGGAGACCCAGTACTTC
.	TRBV7-9	TRBJ1-2	many	CASSLGVYGYTF	TGTGCCAGCAGCTTGGGGGTCTATGGCTACACCTTC
TRBD1	TRBV20-1	TRBJ1-4	many	CSGTGADEKLFF	TGCAGTGGGACAGGGGCGGATGAAAAACTGTTTTTT
.	TRBV21-1	TRBJ2-4	many	CASSPRDRVAKNIQYF	TGTGCCAGCAGCCCGCGGGACAGGGTGGCCAAAAACATTCAGTACTTC
TRBD1	TRBV28	TRBJ1-5	.	CASSPPDRAGQPQHF	TGTGCCAGCAGTCCACCGGACAGGGCAGGGCAGCCCCAGCATTTT
TRBD2	TRBV11-1	TRBJ2-1	.	CASSNPATASGPYNEQFF	TGTGCCAGCAGCAATCCGGCGACGGCTAGCGGACCATACAATGAGCAGTTCTTC
TRBD2	TRBV5-1	TRBJ2-4	many	CASSPGRDYQNIQYF	TGCGCCAGCAGCCCAGGCCGGGACTACCAAAACATTCAGTACTTC